A selection of T cell receptor beta chains follows, all from one sample in a study of blood T cells in healthy people across ages. TCRdb re-analysed the 5' RACE reads in MiXCR, keeping a single row per CDR3 protein. The table shows a few hundred thousand distinct CDR3 sequences, with roughly half occurring only once. The material sequenced was blood. The source is a man in his fifties or sixties in good health. Both conserved end residues are trimmed from each CDR3.

J gene: TRBJ1-5
V gene: TRBV6-5
CDR3 protein: ASSPWGSNQPQH

J gene: TRBJ2-7
V gene: TRBV4-3
CDR3 protein: ASSRRRGAEQY

J gene: TRBJ1-6
V gene: TRBV6-2/TRBV6-3
CDR3 protein: AIARRQTYNSPLH

J gene: TRBJ2-1
V gene: TRBV20-1
CDR3 protein: SAREASGRDNEQF

J gene: TRBJ2-3
V gene: TRBV2
CDR3 protein: ASGERGVLYDTQY

J gene: TRBJ1-2
V gene: TRBV6-5
CDR3 protein: ASSYSNSRQAYGYT

J gene: TRBJ2-3
V gene: TRBV6-1
CDR3 protein: ASLTSGTITDTQY

J gene: TRBJ1-2
V gene: TRBV5-1
CDR3 protein: ASSRGGEGGYT

J gene: TRBJ1-6
V gene: TRBV3-1
CDR3 protein: ASSQGLSDSPLH

J gene: TRBJ2-1
V gene: TRBV4-2
CDR3 protein: ASSQELTPSYNEQF

J gene: TRBJ1-6
V gene: TRBV12-3/TRBV12-4
CDR3 protein: ASSSRLEGSPLH

J gene: TRBJ2-1
V gene: TRBV29-1
CDR3 protein: SVEGTRNYNEQF

J gene: TRBJ1-5
V gene: TRBV12-3/TRBV12-4
CDR3 protein: ASSLRQGSQPQH

J gene: TRBJ2-3
V gene: TRBV5-1
CDR3 protein: ASKESAGVGHTQY

J gene: TRBJ2-3
V gene: TRBV6-4
CDR3 protein: ASSDSAGGPRDTQY

J gene: TRBJ2-1
V gene: TRBV20-1
CDR3 protein: SGERVAGYNEQF

J gene: TRBJ2-1
V gene: TRBV27
CDR3 protein: ASRSAGGSYNEQF

J gene: TRBJ2-4
V gene: TRBV9
CDR3 protein: ASSATGAGGAKNIQY

J gene: TRBJ2-7
V gene: TRBV7-9
CDR3 protein: ASSFGGVPYEQY

J gene: TRBJ2-1
V gene: TRBV11-3
CDR3 protein: ASSALAGEGEQF

J gene: TRBJ2-3
V gene: TRBV12-3/TRBV12-4
CDR3 protein: ASSTGLPGDTQY

J gene: TRBJ1-1
V gene: TRBV27
CDR3 protein: ASRPIEPNTEAF

J gene: TRBJ2-7
V gene: TRBV11-2
CDR3 protein: ASSANTYEQY

J gene: TRBJ1-2
V gene: TRBV5-5
CDR3 protein: VSSLAGLAYGYT

J gene: TRBJ1-2
V gene: TRBV7-2
CDR3 protein: ASSLGPGNGDYGYT

J gene: TRBJ2-1
V gene: TRBV3-1
CDR3 protein: ASSQDLPGANEQF

J gene: TRBJ1-4
V gene: TRBV7-9
CDR3 protein: ASSPGNGNEKLF

J gene: TRBJ2-3
V gene: TRBV12-3/TRBV12-4
CDR3 protein: ASSQGTGNTDTQY

J gene: TRBJ2-3
V gene: TRBV4-2
CDR3 protein: ASSLTGTTSTDTQY

J gene: TRBJ2-4
V gene: TRBV7-8
CDR3 protein: ASSLTPGLANIQY

J gene: TRBJ1-2
V gene: TRBV14
CDR3 protein: ASSQVGSNYGYT

J gene: TRBJ2-5
V gene: TRBV29-1
CDR3 protein: SVGRTGSQETQY

J gene: TRBJ2-1
V gene: TRBV7-3
CDR3 protein: ASSRGASGYNEQF

J gene: TRBJ1-1
V gene: TRBV29-1
CDR3 protein: SVAQGANTEAF

J gene: TRBJ1-4
V gene: TRBV20-1
CDR3 protein: SARDRGRTNEKLF

J gene: TRBJ2-4
V gene: TRBV7-9
CDR3 protein: ASSLAGKEAKNIQY

J gene: TRBJ2-2
V gene: TRBV24-1
CDR3 protein: ATSDPNPGLAASGELF

J gene: TRBJ1-5
V gene: TRBV7-2
CDR3 protein: ASSPYSNQPQH